This T cell receptor beta chain originates from a study of T cell responses to AZD1222 COVID-19 vaccine. In regard to this clone: Its antigen remains unidentified.

Second-dose recipients at about 4 or about 12 weeks were treated as one pooled group. The protocol was immunoSEQ multiplex PCR, while the TCRdb copy is restricted to in-frame clones and leaves out a portion. The table records around 180,000 clones, 88% of them present only once. Study outcomes and limitations: The peak T cell response came first, and repertoires were sampled only after it. Two AZD1222 doses significantly raised spike-specific TCR breadth and depth over controls. AZD1222 recipients seropositive at baseline numbered only six or seven.

Germline V gene data show CDR1 as MDHEN and CDR2 as SYDVKM. The CDR3 has 12 amino acids. The V end lost 7 bases, the J end lost 4 bases, and 7 bases lay between the germline ends. This chain joins TRBV28 and TRBJ1-4; unclear D gene. The specimen comprised peripheral blood, sampled 28 days after the second AZD1222 dose. The clonotype originates from an adult who received the AZD1222 COVID-19 vaccine. The CDR3 region has the DNA TGTGCCAGCAACAGAGTTAATGAAAAACTGTTTTTT. Encoded protein: CASNRVNEKLFF.